This TCR beta chain stems from a study of tumor-infiltrating lymphocytes in localized non-small cell lung cancer (dated by TCRdb to the early 2020s). About the study as a whole: The cohort included patients whose samples were collected after neoadjuvant chemotherapy, as well as both smokers and never-smokers and several histologies. Each patient provided resected tumor tissue plus uninvolved lung tissue from the same patient, with the uninvolved lung tissue described as non-adjacent to the tumor. Alongside flow cytometry, multiplex immunofluorescence, RNA-seq, exome sequencing and proteomics, TCR sequencing was applied to the same patients as one of several integrated assays. In total, the ICON cohort was made up of 150 or so surgical patients who had localized non-small cell lung cancer and whose tumors were resected. A total of 45 to 65 patients were included in the paired tumor versus uninvolved lung comparison of immunoSEQ T-cell fraction. Broader findings and caveats from the paper: Different pieces of the same tissue were used for different assays, so technical variation could not be separated from intratumor heterogeneity. Recurrence-free survival showed no association with tumor T-cell fraction from TCR sequencing (p = 0.61). TCRbeta sequencing supported higher T cell infiltration in tumors than in uninvolved lung tissue, consistent with immunofluorescence CD3 counts. The TCR-derived T-cell fraction showed no difference between the flow cytometry-defined immunotypes IM1 (good prognosis) and IM2 (poor prognosis). Since assay coverage differed from patient to patient depending on how much tissue was available, TCR sequencing was done for only a subset of the cohort.

Trimming at the junction amounts to 2 bases on V and 3 bases on J, and the germline ends lie 12 bases apart. Per the germline V gene, SGHTA is the CDR1 and FQGNSA is the CDR2. Measured from the cysteine to the phenylalanine, the CDR3 is 15 residues long. Only the CDR3 portion is preserved as DNA: 45 bases, with reading frame beginning at the first base. Patient enrollment in ICON started in April 2016, and the final patient was enrolled in September 2018. In a subcohort of 80 or so patients, fresh tumor and matched uninvolved tissue were collected for in-depth immune analyses, with TCR sequencing among those analyses. DNA for TCR sequencing was isolated from bulk tissue, and no cell sorting was done. A note on this clone: Its antigen is still unknown. Base qualities are not provided; no much larger clone lies one nucleotide away.

The immunoSEQ assay used for TCR sequencing gave the T-cell fraction in both tumor and uninvolved lung tissue. Per the authors' processing: For survival analysis, patients were split into high (upper tertile) and low (lower two tertiles) T-cell fraction groups and compared by log-rank test. A signed-rank test was used to test paired tumor versus uninvolved lung differences in T-cell fraction. TCRdb took this table from immuneACCESS and kept in-frame rearrangements with V and J called. Such tables lack part of the clones; where checked against another copy, unresolved V genes explain under half of the gap, and the rest is unexplained. The D gene and trimming were derived from the DNA, and the V and J assignments and clone size from that table. The sample yields around 6,200 clones; roughly 71% were counted once. The top ten hold 14% of the sample.

The material sequenced was lung tumor tissue. The V gene is TRBV7-2 and the J gene is TRBJ2-3; the D segment could be TRBD2, given 6 matching bases. The sequence derives from a human donor with non-small cell lung cancer. The CDR3 region: CASSLYGGRTDTQYF. The bases are TGTGCCAGCAGCTTATACGGGGGACGTACAGATACGCAGTATTTT. Reference TRBV7-2 and TRBJ2-3 genes cover what lies past the CDR3, so the full variable domain is GAGVSQSPSNKVTEKGKDVELRCDPISGHTALYWYRQSLGQGLEFLIYFQGNSAPDKSGLPSDRFSAERTGGSVSTLTIQRTQQEDSAVYLCASSLYGGRTDTQYFGPGTRLTVL.